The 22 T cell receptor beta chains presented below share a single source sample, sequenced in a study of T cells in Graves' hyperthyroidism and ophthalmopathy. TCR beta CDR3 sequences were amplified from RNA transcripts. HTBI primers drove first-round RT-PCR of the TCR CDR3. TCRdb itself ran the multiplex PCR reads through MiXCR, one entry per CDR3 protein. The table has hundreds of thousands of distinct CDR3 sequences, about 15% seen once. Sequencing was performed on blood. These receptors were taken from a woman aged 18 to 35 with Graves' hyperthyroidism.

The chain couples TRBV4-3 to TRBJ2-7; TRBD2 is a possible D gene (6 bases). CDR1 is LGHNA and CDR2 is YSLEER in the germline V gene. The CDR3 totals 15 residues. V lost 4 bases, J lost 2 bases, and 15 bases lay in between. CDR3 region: CASSPAVRGPYEQYF. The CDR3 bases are TGCGCCAGCAGCCCAGCGGTGCGGGGCCCCTACGAGCAGTACTTC.

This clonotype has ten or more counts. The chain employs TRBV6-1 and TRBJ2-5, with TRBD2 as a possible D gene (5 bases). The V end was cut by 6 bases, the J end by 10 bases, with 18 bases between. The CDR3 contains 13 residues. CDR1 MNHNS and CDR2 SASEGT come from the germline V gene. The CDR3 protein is CASSQNGHGIQYF. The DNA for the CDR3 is TGTGCCAGCAGCCAGAACGGCCACGGGATCCAGTACTTC.

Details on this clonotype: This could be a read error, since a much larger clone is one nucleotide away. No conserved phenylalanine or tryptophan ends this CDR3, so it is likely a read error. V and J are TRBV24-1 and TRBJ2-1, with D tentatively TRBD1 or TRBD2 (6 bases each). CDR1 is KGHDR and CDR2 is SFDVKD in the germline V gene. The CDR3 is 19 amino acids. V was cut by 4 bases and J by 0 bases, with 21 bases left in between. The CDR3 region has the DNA TGTGCCACCAGTGAGGCTCGGGGGCGAGTCGGGTACTCCTACAATGAGCAGTTCTCC. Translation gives CATSEARGRVGYSYNEQFS.

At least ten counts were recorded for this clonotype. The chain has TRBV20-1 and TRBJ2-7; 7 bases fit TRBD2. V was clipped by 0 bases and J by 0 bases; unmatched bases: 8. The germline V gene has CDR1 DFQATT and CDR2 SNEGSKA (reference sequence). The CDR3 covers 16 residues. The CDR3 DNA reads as TGCAGTGCTAGAGATCTGGTCGGGAGGAGCTCCTACGAGCAGTACTTC. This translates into CSARDLVGRSSYEQYF.

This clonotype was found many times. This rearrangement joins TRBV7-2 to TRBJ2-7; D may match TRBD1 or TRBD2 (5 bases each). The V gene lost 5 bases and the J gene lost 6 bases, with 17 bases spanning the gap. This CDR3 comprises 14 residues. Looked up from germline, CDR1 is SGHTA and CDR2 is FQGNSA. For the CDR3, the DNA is TGTGCCAGCAGCCCCCCTGAAACGAGGGGCGAGCAGTACTTC. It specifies CASSPPETRGEQYF.

The CDR3 sequence: CASSYGTGIEQYF. CDR3 DNA: TGTGCCAGCAGTTACGGCACAGGAATCGAGCAGTACTTC. The J gene is TRBJ2-7, the V gene TRBV6-5; weak D call: TRBD1 (5 bases). The CDR3 runs 13 residues. Germline V gene lookup returns CDR1 MNHEY and CDR2 SVGAGI. Trimming pared 2 bases from V and 6 bases from J, leaving 11 bases between.

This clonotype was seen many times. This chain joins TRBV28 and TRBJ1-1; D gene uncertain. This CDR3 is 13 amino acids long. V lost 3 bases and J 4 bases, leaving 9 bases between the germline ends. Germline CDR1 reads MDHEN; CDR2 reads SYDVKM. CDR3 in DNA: TGTGCCAGCAGTTTTGTTGGTGGCACTGAAGCTTTCTTT. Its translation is CASSFVGGTEAFF.

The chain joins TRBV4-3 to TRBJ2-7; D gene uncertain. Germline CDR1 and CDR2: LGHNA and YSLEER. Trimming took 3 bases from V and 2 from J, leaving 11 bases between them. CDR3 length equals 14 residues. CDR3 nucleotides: TGCGCCAGCAGCCATGTCACAGAGACCTACGAGCAGTACTTC. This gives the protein CASSHVTETYEQYF.

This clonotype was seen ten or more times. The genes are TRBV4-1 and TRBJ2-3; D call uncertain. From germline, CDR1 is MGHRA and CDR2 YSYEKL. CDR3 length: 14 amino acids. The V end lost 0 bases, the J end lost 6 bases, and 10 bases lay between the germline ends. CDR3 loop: CASSQEVFVDTQYF. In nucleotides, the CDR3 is TGCGCCAGCAGCCAAGAGGTATTCGTGGATACGCAGTATTTT.

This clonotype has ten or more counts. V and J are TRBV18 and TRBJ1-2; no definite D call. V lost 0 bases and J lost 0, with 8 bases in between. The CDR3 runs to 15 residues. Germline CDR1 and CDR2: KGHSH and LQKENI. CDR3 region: CASSPPRRANYGYTF. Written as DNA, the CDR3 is TGTGCCAGCTCACCACCGAGGAGGGCTAACTATGGCTACACCTTC.

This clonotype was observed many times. The CDR3 loop is CSARRTGAKGEQYF. CDR3 coding DNA: TGCAGTGCTAGACGGACTGGGGCCAAGGGCGAGCAGTACTTC. V gene TRBV20-1 combines with J gene TRBJ2-7; perhaps D is TRBD1 or TRBD2 (5 bases each). This CDR3 region has 14 residues. V was shortened by 2 bases and J by 6 bases, with 17 bases between the two germline ends. Germline CDR1 and CDR2: DFQATT and SNEGSKA (reference sequence).

The CDR3 DNA follows: TGTGCCAGCAGCTTAGGCTCCTCAGCCATGGGAGAGCAGTACTTC. It is translated as CASSLGSSAMGEQYF. The rearrangement joins TRBV7-9 to TRBJ2-7, with D unclear. V dropped 1 base and J dropped 7 bases, with 17 bases sitting between them. Germline values: CDR1 SEHNR, CDR2 FQNEAQ (reference sequence). There are 15 residues in the CDR3.

This CDR3 is CASSQDTGTYEEQYF. The DNA of the CDR3 is TGCGCCAGCAGCCAAGATACAGGGACCTACGAGGAGCAGTACTTC. The chain employs TRBV4-1 and TRBJ2-7; perhaps TRBD1 as D (6 bases). The V gene lost 0 bases and the J gene lost 7 bases, with 16 bases spanning the gap. The CDR3 totals 15 residues. The germline V gene encodes CDR1 MGHRA and CDR2 YSYEKL.

The DNA of the CDR3 is TGTGCCAGTAGTATTAGCCAGCGGGCGTACAATGAGCAGTTCTTC. Translation: CASSISQRAYNEQFF. The chain employs TRBV19 and TRBJ2-1; perhaps TRBD2 as D (6 bases). The CDR3 spans 15 residues. Trimming stripped 3 bases from V and 4 bases from J, with 13 bases between. CDR1 and CDR2 from the germline V gene are LNHDA and SQIVND (reference sequence).

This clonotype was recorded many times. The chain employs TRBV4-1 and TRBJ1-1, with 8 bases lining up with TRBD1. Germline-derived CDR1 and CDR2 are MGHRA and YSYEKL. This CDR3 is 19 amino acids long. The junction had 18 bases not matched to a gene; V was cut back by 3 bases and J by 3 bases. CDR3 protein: CASSQYPMGTGRFDTEAFF. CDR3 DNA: TGCGCCAGCAGCCAGTACCCTATGGGGACAGGAAGGTTCGACACTGAAGCTTTCTTT.

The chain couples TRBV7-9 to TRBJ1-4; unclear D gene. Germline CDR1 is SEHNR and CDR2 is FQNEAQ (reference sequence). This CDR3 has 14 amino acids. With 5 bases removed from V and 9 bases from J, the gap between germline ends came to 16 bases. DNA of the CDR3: TGTGCCAGCAGCGCCGGGTTAAGAAGGCAAAAACTGTTTTTT. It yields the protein CASSAGLRRQKLFF.

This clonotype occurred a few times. The CDR3 spells CASSPATGLAGYTGELFF. CDR3 bases: TGTGCCAGCAGCCCCGCCACCGGACTAGCGGGATACACCGGGGAGCTGTTTTTT. The chain couples TRBV2 to TRBJ2-2; 12 nucleotides match TRBD2. V gave up 6 bases and J gave up 3 bases; unmatched junction bases: 11. The CDR3 runs 18 residues. Germline V gene sequence: CDR1 SNHLY, CDR2 FYNNEI.

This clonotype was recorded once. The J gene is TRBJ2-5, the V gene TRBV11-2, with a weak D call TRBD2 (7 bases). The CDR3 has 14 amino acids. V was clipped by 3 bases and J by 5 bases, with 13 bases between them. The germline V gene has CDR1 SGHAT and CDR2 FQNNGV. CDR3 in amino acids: CASSFGGAKETQYF. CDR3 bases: TGTGCCAGCAGCTTTGGGGGGGCGAAGGAGACCCAGTACTTC.

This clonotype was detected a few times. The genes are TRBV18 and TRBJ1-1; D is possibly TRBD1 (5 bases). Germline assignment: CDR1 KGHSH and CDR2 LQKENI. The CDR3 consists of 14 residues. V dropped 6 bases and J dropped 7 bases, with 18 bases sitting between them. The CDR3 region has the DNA TGTGCCAGCTCGCCGGCAGGGCCGGCGCTTGAAGCTTTCTTT. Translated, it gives CASSPAGPALEAFF.

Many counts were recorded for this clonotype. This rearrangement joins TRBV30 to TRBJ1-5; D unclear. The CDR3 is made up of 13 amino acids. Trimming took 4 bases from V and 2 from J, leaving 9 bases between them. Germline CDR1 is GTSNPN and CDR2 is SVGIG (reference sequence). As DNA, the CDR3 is TGTGCCTGGACGGGCCAGGGCAATCAGCCCCAGCATTTT. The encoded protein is CAWTGQGNQPQHF.

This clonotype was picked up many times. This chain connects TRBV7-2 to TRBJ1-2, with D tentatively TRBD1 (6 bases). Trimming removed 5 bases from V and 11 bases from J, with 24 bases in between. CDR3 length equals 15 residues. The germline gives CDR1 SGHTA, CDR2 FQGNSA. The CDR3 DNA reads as TGTGCCAGCAGCCCGCGACCCCGGGACATAAGTATTTACACCTTC. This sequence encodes CASSPRPRDISIYTF.

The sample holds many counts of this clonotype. The CDR3 here is CASSPGQGTNTEAFF. The CDR3 bases are TGTGCCAGCTCCCCGGGACAGGGGACTAACACTGAAGCTTTCTTT. V gene TRBV18 combines with J gene TRBJ1-1; 10 bases map to TRBD1. This CDR3 has 15 residues. J lost 2 bases, V lost 6 bases, and 6 bases had no gene match. From germline, CDR1 is KGHSH and CDR2 LQKENI.